A selection of T cell receptor beta chains follows, all from one sample in a study of response to subunit inactivated influenza vaccine. TCRdb re-called the RT-PCR reads through MiXCR, storing one row per CDR3 protein. In the table there are 750,000 to 850,000 distinct CDR3 sequences, under 20% of which are singletons. Here the sequenced sample was PBMCs from blood, taken about 5 days after vaccination. Every receptor here comes from a man aged 45-65 years who received an inactivated influenza vaccine. Each CDR3 is given with its conserved first and last residue. The D gene is left open where the match is weak. The listing skips clone size in some rows; elsewhere it reads once, few, many or a size class.

v_gene	d_gene	abundance	j_gene	len	CDR3nt	CDR3aa
TRBV29-1	NA	few	TRBJ2-1	13	TGCAGCGCGATGGGGGCCTCCTACAATGAGCAGTTCTTC	CSAMGASYNEQFF
TRBV6-1	TRBD1	NA	TRBJ2-7	14	TGTGCCAGCAGTGGGACAGGGCAGGCATACGAGCAGTACTTC	CASSGTGQAYEQYF
TRBV5-1	NA	NA	TRBJ2-3	14	TGCGCCAGCCTCCTTATCCGTGGCACAGATACGCAGTATTTT	CASLLIRGTDTQYF
TRBV24-1	NA	few	TRBJ1-3	12	TGTGCCACCCGGGACTCTGGAAACACCATATATTTT	CATRDSGNTIYF
TRBV6-1	NA	NA	TRBJ2-1	15	TGTGCCAGCAGCCGACAGGTCTGGACCTACAATGAGCAGTTCTTC	CASSRQVWTYNEQFF
TRBV20-1	NA	few	TRBJ2-7	15	TGCAGTGCTAGAGATCGACGGAGAGTCACCTACGAGCAGTACTTC	CSARDRRRVTYEQYF
TRBV4-2	TRBD1	NA	TRBJ2-7	17	TGTGCCAGCAGCCAAGATGAGCTAGGGGGCCTCCCCTACGAGCAGTACTTC	CASSQDELGGLPYEQYF
TRBV10-3	NA	few	TRBJ2-7	13	TGTGCCATCAGTGAGTGGGCCAACTACGAGCAGTACTTC	CAISEWANYEQYF
TRBV5-1	NA	many	TRBJ2-2	14	TGCGCCAGCAGCCTAGCCACAGGCACCGGGGAGCTGTTTTTT	CASSLATGTGELFF
TRBV25-1	NA	NA	TRBJ2-3	16	TGTGCCAGCAGTGAATTAGGTGGAGTTGACGGTAATACGCAGTATTTT	CASSELGGVDGNTQYF
TRBV20-1	NA	few	TRBJ2-7	14	TGCAGTGCTAGGTTTGGAGGGGCACAGGGCGAGCAGTACTTC	CSARFGGAQGEQYF
TRBV20-1	NA	NA	TRBJ2-1	14	TGCAGTGCGACCCTCTCGCGGCGGAGGAATGAGCAGTTCTTC	CSATLSRRRNEQFF
TRBV20-1	TRBD2	many	TRBJ2-5	12	TGCAGTGCTAGCGGGAGGGACGAGACCCAGTACTTC	CSASGRDETQYF
TRBV7-8	NA	NA	TRBJ2-1	15	TGTGCCAGCCAGCGTGCAGGACAGCTAACGGATGAGCAGTTCTTC	CASQRAGQLTDEQFF
TRBV20-1	TRBD2	NA	TRBJ2-7	15	TGCAGTGCTAGGACGGCGCGGGGGGGAGCCTACGAGCAGTACTTC	CSARTARGGAYEQYF
TRBV5-1	NA	many	TRBJ2-2	14	TGCGCCAGCAGCGAGGGGTGGAGCACCGGGGAGCTGTTTTTT	CASSEGWSTGELFF
TRBV12-3/TRBV12-4	TRBD1	NA	TRBJ1-5	16	TGTGCCAGCAGCGTAGGGACAGGGGGCGGTGGGGTGCCCCAGCATTTT	CASSVGTGGGGVPQHF
TRBV5-1	TRBD1	NA	TRBJ2-1	14	TGCGCCAGCAGCGTTGGACAGGGACACAATGAGCAGTTCTTC	CASSVGQGHNEQFF
TRBV11-2	NA	NA	TRBJ2-5	13	TGTGCCAGCAGCTTAGATCGTATGGAGACCCAGTACTTC	CASSLDRMETQYF
TRBV4-3	TRBD1	NA	TRBJ2-1	15	TGCGCCAGCAGCCCCACCGGGACAGGGGTGAATGAGCAGTTCTTC	CASSPTGTGVNEQFF
TRBV5-1	TRBD1	NA	TRBJ2-3	16	TGCGCCAGCAGCTCGTCCTCGGGACAGGGGACAAATACGCAGTATTTT	CASSSSSGQGTNTQYF
TRBV20-1	NA	few	TRBJ2-1	14	TGCAGTGCTAGCCCGTTTGGGGGATTCGATGAGCAGTTCTTC	CSASPFGGFDEQFF
TRBV4-2	TRBD2	NA	TRBJ2-7	14	TGTGCCAGCAGCCACCTACTAGCGGGTTACGAGCAGTACTTC	CASSHLLAGYEQYF
TRBV6-2/TRBV6-3	NA	few	TRBJ2-1	14	TGTGCCAGCAGTTTGGGTAGGCCCCCCAATGAGCAGTTCTTC	CASSLGRPPNEQFF
TRBV20-1	NA	few	TRBJ2-7	14	TGCAGTGCTAAGGACAGCAAGACCTCCTACGAGCAGTACTTC	CSAKDSKTSYEQYF
TRBV5-5	NA	few	TRBJ1-1	15	TGTGCCAGCAGCTTTTCGGGGATCAAGGACACTGAAGCTTTCTTT	CASSFSGIKDTEAFF
TRBV10-3	NA	few	TRBJ2-5	13	TGTGCCATAAAAGAGGGGGTCCAAGAGACCCAGTACTTC	CAIKEGVQETQYF
TRBV4-3	TRBD1	NA	TRBJ2-7	15	TGCGCCAGCAGCCAAGACAGGGGGCCTTCCTACGAGCAGTACTTC	CASSQDRGPSYEQYF
TRBV4-2	NA	few	TRBJ2-1	15	TGTGCCAGCAGCCAAGCCCACGCGAGGGGCCTTGAGCAGTTCTTC	CASSQAHARGLEQFF
TRBV20-1	NA	few	TRBJ2-1	16	TGCAGTGCTACCCGGACTAATATTTTACCCTACAATGAGCAGTTCTTC	CSATRTNILPYNEQFF
TRBV20-1	TRBD2	NA	TRBJ2-1	17	TGCAGTGCTAGAGTTCCTATTGGTGGCGGGAGTGCTGATGAGCAGTTCTTC	CSARVPIGGGSADEQFF